Below, 4 T cell receptor beta chains from the same sample are listed, as sequenced in a study of control samples from healthy donors and cancer patients. The protocol was immunoSEQ multiplex PCR, while the TCRdb copy is restricted to in-frame clones and leaves out a portion. The table includes 90,000 to 140,000 clones, roughly 85% detected once. Sequencing input: blood. Source of these receptors: a woman between 50 and 59 years old in good health.

The chain combines TRBV2 with TRBJ1-5; TRBD1 is a possible D gene (6 bases). The CDR3 has 12 residues. Germline V CDR1 and CDR2: SNHLY, FYNNEI. V lost 6 bases and J 4 bases, leaving 7 bases between the germline ends. CDR3: CASRTGNQPQHF. The DNA for the CDR3 is TGTGCCAGCAGAACAGGGAATCAGCCCCAGCATTTT.

The genes are TRBV18 and TRBJ1-1; no clear D. Looked up from germline, CDR1 is KGHSH and CDR2 is LQKENI. Trimming took off 2 bases at V and 0 bases at J, with 10 bases between the two ends. This CDR3 region has 15 residues. The CDR3 protein is CASSPIPVMNTEAFF. DNA of the CDR3: TGTGCCAGCTCACCAATTCCAGTCATGAACACTGAAGCTTTCTTT.

V usage is TRBV11-2 and J usage is TRBJ2-2; D might be TRBD1 (6 bases). The CDR3 is 15 amino acids. V lost 3 bases to trimming and J lost 3 bases, with 11 bases between them. CDR1 is SGHAT and CDR2 is FQNNGV in the germline V gene. The CDR3 reads CASSLVRGDTGELFF. The CDR3 DNA sequence: TGTGCCAGCAGCTTGGTCAGGGGTGACACCGGGGAGCTGTTTTTT.

This rearrangement joins TRBV12-3 or TRBV12-4 to TRBJ2-3, with D unclear. V was clipped by 7 bases and J by 0 bases, with 8 bases between them. The CDR3 has 13 amino acids. The CDR3 coding sequence is TGTGCCAGCAAACCAGACAGCACAGATACGCAGTATTTT. Its protein is CASKPDSTDTQYF.